Below, 7 T cell receptor beta chains from the same sample are listed, as sequenced in a study of CXCR3-negative and CXCR3-positive naive CD8 T cells (dated by TCRdb to about 2019). For sequencing, a NextSeq 550 was employed. The Human TCR Profiling Kit (MiLaboratory) was used to prepare UMI-labeled 5' RACE TRB cDNA libraries. Reads reprocessed by TCRdb are summarized as one entry per CDR3 protein sequence, and DNA is absent. For this sample, the table gives some 130,000 distinct CDR3 sequences. The ten largest clones add up to around 0.27% of the sample. The sequenced sample was naive CXCR3- CD8+ T cells from blood. The cell subset or site label corresponds to: CD45RO-CCR7+CD27+CD95- naive CD8+ T cells lacking CXCR3 (TNR3-). These receptors were taken from a human donor in good health. Some clones in this sample may be carry-over from other donors' samples.

The chain is built from TRBV7-2 and TRBJ2-1; the D call of TRBD1 rests on TCRdb alone, since no DNA is present to check it. The CDR3 has 14 residues. Germline V CDR1 and CDR2: SGHTA, FQGNSA. The CDR3 here is CASSFSGGVGEQFF.

This sequence joins TRBV10-3 and TRBJ2-2; TCRdb selects TRBD1, and the lack of DNA leaves this call unchecked. The CDR3 extends over 13 amino acids. Germline V gives CDR1 ENHRY, CDR2 SYGVKD. CDR3 residues: CASSPPGTGELFF.

This rearrangement joins TRBV7-6 to TRBJ2-1; checking the TCRdb D call of TRBD1 is not possible without DNA. CDR1 and CDR2 (germline): SGHVS, FNYEAQ. The CDR3 covers 19 residues. This CDR3 is CASSLAPLGGHLTYNEQFF.

The J gene is TRBJ1-1, the V gene TRBV20-1; absent DNA, TCRdb's TRBD1 call cannot be checked. Germline V gene data show CDR1 as DFQATT and CDR2 as SNEGSKA (reference sequence). The CDR3 is 14 amino acids. The CDR3 region is CSARGVGGNTEAFF.

The chain couples TRBV29-1 to TRBJ1-2; TCRdb calls TRBD1, which cannot be checked without DNA. This CDR3 is 13 amino acids long. The germline V gene has CDR1 SQVTM and CDR2 ANQGSEA. CDR3 protein: CSALDRLGDGYTF.

V is TRBV7-8 and J is TRBJ2-5; TCRdb gives TRBD2 as the D gene, but with no DNA this cannot be confirmed. The CDR3 covers 14 residues. CDR1 is SGHVS, CDR2 FQNEAQ, per germline. This chain's CDR3 is CASRPGTLEETQYF. Complete variable domain (other parts from reference TRBV7-8 and TRBJ2-5): GAGVSQSPRYKVAKRGQDVALRCDPISGHVSLFWYQQALGQGPEFLTYFQNEAQLDKSGLPSDRFFAERPEGSVSTLKIQRTQQEDSAVYLCASRPGTLEETQYFGPGTRLLVL.

The CDR3 is CASSFTATSYNEQFF. The rearrangement uses TRBV6-2 or TRBV6-3 and TRBJ2-1. CDR1 is MNHEY and CDR2 is SVGEGT in the germline V gene. The CDR3 is 15 residues long.